This entry features one TCR beta chain sequence. The target of this receptor is not known. No clone much larger than this one lies a single base away; base qualities are absent. The CDR3 regions of human TCRbeta chains were subjected to immunosequencing. Concerning the study's data processing: TCRs in the repertoires were matched against a reference library of SARS-CoV-2-specific TCRs that had been generated with the MIRA antigen-specificity platform. Breadth was defined as the fraction of unique TCRs that were SARS-CoV-2-associated, and depth was defined as the fraction of total T cells that were SARS-CoV-2-associated. Each spike-specific TCR was assigned to its reactive spike region and to a CD4 or CD8 class using the MIRA data. Log10-transformed breadth and depth values were compared by one-way ANOVA with Sidak's multiple comparisons tests. Here the immuneACCESS table is served through TCRdb, limited to in-frame sequences with V and J called. Missing clones are a known gap in these copies; in checked studies unresolved V genes cover under half, and the rest lacks a known reason. The V and J calls and clone size are taken from that table; D and trimming were inferred from the DNA. The sample records over 110,000 clones, roughly 90% of which are singletons. In total, the top ten clones hold 5.5% to 6.5% of the sample.

This sample was included in a study of T cell responses to AZD1222 COVID-19 vaccine (dated by TCRdb to the early 2020s). Looking at the study overall: Because spike-specific TCR depth and breadth did not differ between the two schedules, AZD1222 recipients who got a second dose at roughly 4 weeks were pooled with those who got a second dose at roughly 12 weeks. Trial participants were enrolled by age into 18-55, 56-69 and 70-plus year subgroups, with approximately 150, 30 and 60 TCR-sequenced participants respectively. TCR sequencing covered over 230 trial participants: 207 given two doses of AZD1222 and 26 given two doses of MenACWY control vaccine.

Trimming removed 8 bases from V and 7 bases from J, leaving 20 bases between the germline ends. The germline V gene (reference sequence) supplies CDR1 GTSNPN and CDR2 SVGIG. From cysteine to phenylalanine, the CDR3 is 13 amino acids long. Solely the CDR3 DNA is kept, with 39 bases framed from the first base. Interpreted using the paper, the time point label stands for: baseline before first vaccination. Samples from vaccinated people were obtained from the UK trials COV001 and COV002, which included a single-blind randomized controlled phase 2/3 trial of AZD1222 (ChAdOx1 nCoV-19) in healthy adults. For TCRbeta chain sequencing, PBMC samples were collected from trial participants at day 0 and at day 28 after the second dose. What the work shows at the level of the full study, not this receptor alone: After two AZD1222 doses, spike-specific TCR breadth and depth were significantly higher than at day 0 and than in MenACWY recipients. The whole spike protein was spanned by vaccine-associated CD4 TCRs, and dominant responses were seen in regions 160-218 and 743-854. Nearly half of unique spike-specific TCRs reportedly recognized epitopes outside regions mutated in the B.1.351 and B.1.1.7 variants. Only a handful of AZD1222 recipients were SARS-CoV-2 seropositive at baseline, limiting conclusions about previously exposed vaccinees. Because no day 14 peak-response samples were available, the repertoires could be characterized only after the peak T cell response. Most participants were white British and females outnumbered males, and the authors suggested that clonal diversity may have been underestimated. The 56-69-year group was small, and its depth increase did not reach significance, likely because of low power.

This receptor was taken from an adult in good health. This specimen was peripheral blood, taken on day 0 of AZD1222 vaccination. The rearrangement combines TRBV30 with TRBJ2-5; D gene: possibly TRBD1, on 5 matching bases. The CDR3 sequence is CARRQGGVGTQYF. The nucleotides read TGTGCCAGGCGCCAGGGCGGTGTGGGGACCCAGTACTTC.